This section outlines one TCR beta chain sequence together with its context. The CDR3 loop spans 14 amino acids. The germline V gene has CDR1 SGHRS and CDR2 YFSETQ. The germline V and J ends were trimmed by 4 bases and 5 bases, with 10 bases remaining between them. This entry is derived from a study of blood T cell repertoires in COVID-19. The method was immunoSEQ multiplex PCR; TCRdb's version includes in-frame clones alone and lacks a portion of them. Of 150,000 to 200,000 clones in the sample, roughly 86% were seen once. Patients of the Seattle cohort, enrolled during active infection, were followed longitudinally.

The receptor's source is a woman over 75 with COVID-19, enrolled during active disease. The sample consisted of peripheral blood. The rearrangement links TRBV5-1 to TRBJ1-6; no reliable D call. In DNA form, the CDR3 reads TGCGCCAGCAGCCCGGAGGGAGATAATTCACCCCTCCACTTT. It is translated as CASSPEGDNSPLHF.